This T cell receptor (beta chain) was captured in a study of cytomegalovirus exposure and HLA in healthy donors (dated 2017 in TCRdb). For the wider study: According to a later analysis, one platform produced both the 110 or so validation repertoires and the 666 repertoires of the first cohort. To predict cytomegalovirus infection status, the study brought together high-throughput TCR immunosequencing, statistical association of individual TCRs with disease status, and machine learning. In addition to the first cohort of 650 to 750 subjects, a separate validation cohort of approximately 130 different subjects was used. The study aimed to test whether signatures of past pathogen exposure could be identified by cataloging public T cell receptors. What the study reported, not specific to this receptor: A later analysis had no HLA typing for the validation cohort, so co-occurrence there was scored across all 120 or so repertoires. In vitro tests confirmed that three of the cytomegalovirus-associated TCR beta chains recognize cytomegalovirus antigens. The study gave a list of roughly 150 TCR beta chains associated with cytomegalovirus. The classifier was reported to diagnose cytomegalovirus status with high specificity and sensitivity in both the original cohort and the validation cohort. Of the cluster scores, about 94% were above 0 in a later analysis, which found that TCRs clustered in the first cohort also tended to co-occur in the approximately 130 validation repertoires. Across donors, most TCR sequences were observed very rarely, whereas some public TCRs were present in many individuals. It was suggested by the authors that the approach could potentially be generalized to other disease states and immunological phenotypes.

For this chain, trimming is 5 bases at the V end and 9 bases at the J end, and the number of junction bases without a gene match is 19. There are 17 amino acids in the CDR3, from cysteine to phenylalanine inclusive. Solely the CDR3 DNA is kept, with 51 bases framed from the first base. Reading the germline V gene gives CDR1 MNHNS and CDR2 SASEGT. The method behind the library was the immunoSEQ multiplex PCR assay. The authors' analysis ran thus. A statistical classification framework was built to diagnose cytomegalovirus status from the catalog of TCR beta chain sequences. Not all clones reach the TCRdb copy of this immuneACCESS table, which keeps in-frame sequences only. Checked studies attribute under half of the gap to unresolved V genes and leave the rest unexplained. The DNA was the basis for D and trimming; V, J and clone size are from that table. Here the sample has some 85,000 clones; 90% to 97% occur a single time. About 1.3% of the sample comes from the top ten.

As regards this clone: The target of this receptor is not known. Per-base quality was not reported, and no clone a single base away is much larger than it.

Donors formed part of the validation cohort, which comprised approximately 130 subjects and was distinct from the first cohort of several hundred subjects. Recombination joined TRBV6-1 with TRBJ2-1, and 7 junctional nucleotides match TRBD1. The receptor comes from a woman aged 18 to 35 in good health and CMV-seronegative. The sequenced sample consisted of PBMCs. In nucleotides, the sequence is TGTGCCAGCAGTCAAGACAGGGATCCATTCACCTCCAGTGAGCAGTTCTTC. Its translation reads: CASSQDRDPFTSSEQFF.